These 9 T cell receptor beta chains were all obtained from the same sample, sequenced in a study of Tregs in tolerant kidney transplant recipients. The repertoire was sequenced with immunoSEQ multiplex PCR; TCRdb's copy has only in-frame clones and lacks some. Of 110,000 or so clones listed, nearly 90% were seen once; the top ten hold 0.34%. Sample: CD4+ T cells from blood, taken before the transplant. These receptors all stem from a human donor who received a combined kidney and bone marrow transplant.

The chain uses TRBV13 and TRBJ1-2; 10 bases align to TRBD1. This CDR3 is 17 amino acids long. The V gene end was trimmed by 0 bases and the J gene end by 2 bases; junction bases not matched to a gene: 6. Germline values: CDR1 PRHDT, CDR2 FYEKMQ (reference sequence). CDR3 nucleotide sequence: TGTGCCAGCAGCTTAGGCCTCAGGGACAGGGGAAACTATGGCTACACCTTC. Protein: CASSLGLRDRGNYGYTF.

The J gene is TRBJ1-3, the V gene TRBV19; tentative D call: TRBD1 (5 bases). In germline, CDR1 is LNHDA, CDR2 SQIVND (reference sequence). V shed 4 bases and J shed 2 bases, with 15 bases lying between them. This CDR3 has 16 amino acids. The CDR3 here is CASSTSRGAAGNTIYF. The CDR3 nucleotides read TGTGCCAGTAGTACCAGCCGCGGGGCTGCTGGAAACACCATATATTTT.

This clone was counted a single time. This chain uses TRBV6-5 with TRBJ2-6; a weak D match, TRBD2 (5 bases). Germline V lookup: CDR1 MNHEY, CDR2 SVGAGI. V was cut by 5 bases and J by 4 bases, with 12 bases left in between. The CDR3 spans 15 residues. CDR3 sequence (DNA): TGTGCCAGCAGTCCGGGAATAGCCGGGGCCAACGTCCTGACTTTC. Amino acid sequence: CASSPGIAGANVLTF.

The V and J genes are TRBV6-5 and TRBJ1-5; TRBD1 aligns across 9 bases. J was trimmed by 4 bases and V by 4 bases; bases with no gene match: 8. Germline-derived CDR1 and CDR2 are MNHEY and SVGAGI. The length of the CDR3 is 16 residues. The CDR3 coding sequence is TGTGCCAGCAGTTCCTCTGACAGGGGGTGGAATCAGCCCCAGCATTTT. Its translation: CASSSSDRGWNQPQHF.

This rearrangement joins TRBV7-2 to TRBJ1-2; D is uncertain. The CDR3 is 16 residues long. Germline V gene sequence: CDR1 SGHTA, CDR2 FQGNSA. V was clipped by 0 bases and J by 3 bases, with 14 bases between them. The CDR3 protein is CASSLASGKIDYGYTF. In DNA form, the CDR3 reads TGTGCCAGCAGCTTAGCGTCGGGGAAGATAGACTATGGCTACACCTTC.

V gene TRBV28 combines with J gene TRBJ1-3; D unclear. This CDR3 comprises 14 residues. Germline-derived CDR1 and CDR2 are MDHEN and SYDVKM. The germline V and J ends were trimmed by 3 bases and 3 bases, with 9 bases remaining between them. As DNA, the CDR3 is TGTGCCAGCAGTTTGCGAGGAGTTGGAAACACCATATATTTT. This gives the protein CASSLRGVGNTIYF.

The V and J genes are TRBV30 and TRBJ2-5, with 8 nucleotides matching TRBD2. This CDR3 has 14 amino acids. The V segment lost 0 bases and the J segment 5 bases; nucleotides outside the gene matches: 5. In germline, CDR1 is GTSNPN, CDR2 SVGIG (reference sequence). The DNA for the CDR3 is TGTGCCTGGAGTGTGGGAGCGGGAGCGGAGACCCAGTACTTC. Residues: CAWSVGAGAETQYF.

The V call is TRBV9, the J call TRBJ2-5; tentatively, D is TRBD2 (6 bases). The CDR3 sequence is 15 residues long. The germline V gene encodes CDR1 SGDLS and CDR2 YYNGEE. Trimming pared 4 bases from V and 2 bases from J, leaving 15 bases between. Written as DNA, the CDR3 is TGTGCCAGCAGCACCGCGGGGATACAACAAGAGACCCAGTACTTC. Protein: CASSTAGIQQETQYF.

This clone appeared a single time. The genes are TRBV10-2 and TRBJ1-1, with TRBD1 matching over 8 bases. Germline V CDR1 and CDR2: WSHSY, SAAADI. CDR3 length: 18 amino acids. J was trimmed by 1 base and V by 0 bases; bases with no gene match: 10. CDR3 coding DNA: TGCGCCAGCAGTGAGTCGAAATGGCCGACAGGGGAGAACACTGAAGCTTTCTTT. Its translation is CASSESKWPTGENTEAFF.